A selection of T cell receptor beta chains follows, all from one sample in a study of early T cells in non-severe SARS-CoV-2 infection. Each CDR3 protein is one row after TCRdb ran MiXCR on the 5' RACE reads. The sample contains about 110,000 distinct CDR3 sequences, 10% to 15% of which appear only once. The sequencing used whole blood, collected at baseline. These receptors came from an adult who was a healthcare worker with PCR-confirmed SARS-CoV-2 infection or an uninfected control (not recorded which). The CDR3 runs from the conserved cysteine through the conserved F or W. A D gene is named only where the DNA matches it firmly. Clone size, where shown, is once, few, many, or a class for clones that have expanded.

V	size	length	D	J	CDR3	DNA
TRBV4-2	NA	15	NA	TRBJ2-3	CASSQDTLNTDTQYF	TGTGCCAGCAGCCAAGATACACTAAACACAGATACGCAGTATTTT
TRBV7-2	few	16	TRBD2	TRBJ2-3	CASSPPGRGGADTQYF	TGTGCCAGCAGCCCCCCCGGGCGGGGAGGGGCAGATACGCAGTATTTT
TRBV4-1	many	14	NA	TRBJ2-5	CASSHGTATETQYF	TGCGCCAGCAGTCACGGAACGGCTACGGAGACCCAGTACTTC
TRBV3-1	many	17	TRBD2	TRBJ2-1	CASSQSRLAGSYNEQFF	TGTGCCAGCAGCCAATCGCGACTAGCGGGGTCCTACAATGAGCAGTTCTTC
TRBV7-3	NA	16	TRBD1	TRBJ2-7	CASSLTPGQGSYEQYF	TGTGCCAGCAGCTTAACACCGGGACAGGGGTCCTACGAGCAGTACTTC
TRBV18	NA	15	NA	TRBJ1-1	CASSPFVTMGTEAFF	TGTGCCAGCTCACCCTTCGTGACCATGGGCACTGAAGCTTTCTTT
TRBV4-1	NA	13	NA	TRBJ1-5	CASSQEQSQPQHF	TGCGCCAGCAGCCAAGAACAGAGTCAGCCCCAGCATTTT
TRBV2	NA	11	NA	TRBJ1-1	CASTLFTEAFF	TGTGCCAGCACCCTTTTCACTGAAGCTTTCTTT
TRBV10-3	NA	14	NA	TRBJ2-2	CAISDRLVTGELFF	TGTGCCATCAGTGACCGACTAGTCACCGGGGAGCTGTTTTTT
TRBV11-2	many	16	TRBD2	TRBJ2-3	CASSRRLAPGTDTQYF	TGTGCCAGCAGCCGACGACTAGCGCCTGGCACAGATACGCAGTATTTT